The clone carrying this TCR beta chain was found once. Its cognate antigen is unknown. This entry belongs to a study of Tregs in tolerant kidney transplant recipients. Findings and limits, study-wide: Validation in larger populations is needed because few patients were studied. Expanding Tregs on activated donor B cells appeared to best identify donor-specific TCRbeta clones.

Germline values: CDR1 MNHEY, CDR2 SVGAGI. The CDR3 runs to 14 residues. V was trimmed by 7 bases and J by 0 bases, leaving 13 bases between them. Generated by immunoSEQ multiplex PCR, the TCRdb table keeps only in-frame clones and is missing some. The data contain roughly 120,000 clones, roughly 92% of them seen just once; the ten biggest clones take up approximately 0.6%. Unstimulated Tregs (CD4+CD25+CD127-) and CD4+CD25- non-Tregs were sorted from PBMCs. The clonotype was recovered from a human donor in good health. The sample comprised CD4+ T cells from blood. This chain links TRBV6-5 with TRBJ2-7; weak D call: TRBD2 (5 bases). In nucleotides, the CDR3 is TGTGCCAGCACCGGACTTGACAACTCCTACGAGCAGTACTTC. It yields the protein CASTGLDNSYEQYF.